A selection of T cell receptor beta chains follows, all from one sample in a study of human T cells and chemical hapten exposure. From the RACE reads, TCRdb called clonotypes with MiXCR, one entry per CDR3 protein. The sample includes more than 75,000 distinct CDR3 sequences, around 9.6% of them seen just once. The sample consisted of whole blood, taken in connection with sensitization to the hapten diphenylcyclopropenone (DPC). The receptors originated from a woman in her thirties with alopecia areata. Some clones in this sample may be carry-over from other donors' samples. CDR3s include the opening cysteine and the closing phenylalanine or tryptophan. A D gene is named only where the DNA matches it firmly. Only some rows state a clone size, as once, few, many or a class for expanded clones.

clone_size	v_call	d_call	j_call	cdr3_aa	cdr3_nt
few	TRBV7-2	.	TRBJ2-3	CASQVGGTDTQYF	TGTGCCAGTCAGGTCGGTGGCACAGATACGCAGTATTTT
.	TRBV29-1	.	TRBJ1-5	CSVAGSNQPQHF	TGCAGCGTTGCCGGTAGCAATCAGCCCCAGCATTTT
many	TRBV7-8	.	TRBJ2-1	CASSLDGGPYNEQFF	TGTGCCAGCAGCTTAGACGGGGGGCCTTACAATGAGCAGTTCTTC
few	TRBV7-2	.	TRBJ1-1	CASSAGTTTEAFF	TGTGCCAGCAGCGCCGGGACAACCACTGAAGCTTTCTTT
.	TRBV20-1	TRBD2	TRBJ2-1	CSARPAGGRDEQFF	TGCAGTGCTAGACCGGCGGGGGGGAGAGATGAGCAGTTCTTC
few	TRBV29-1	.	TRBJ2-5	CSVDHTQALPGETQYF	TGCAGCGTTGATCACACCCAGGCCCTTCCAGGGGAGACCCAGTACTTC
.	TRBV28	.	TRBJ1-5	CASSPSRTEQHF	TGTGCCAGCAGTCCATCCCGGACAGAGCAGCATTTT
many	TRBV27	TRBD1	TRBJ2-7	CASGKTGGSYEQYF	TGTGCCAGCGGAAAGACAGGGGGATCCTACGAGCAGTACTTC
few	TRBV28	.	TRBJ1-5	CASRKEDSGARSNQPQHF	TGTGCCAGCAGGAAAGAGGATTCAGGGGCGCGGAGCAATCAGCCCCAGCATTTT
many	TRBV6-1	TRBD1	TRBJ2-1	CASSEFDRASFF	TGTGCCAGCAGTGAATTTGACAGGGCATCGTTCTTC
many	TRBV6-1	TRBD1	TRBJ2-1	CASSVLVQGNEQFF	TGTGCCAGCAGTGTATTGGTACAGGGGAATGAGCAGTTCTTC
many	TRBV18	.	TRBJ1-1	CASSPLVGTEAFF	TGTGCCAGCTCACCACTCGTTGGAACTGAAGCTTTCTTT